This is a list of T cell receptor beta chains from one sample in a study of CD8+CD57+ T cells in acquired aplastic anemia. From the reads, TCRdb called clonotypes with MiXCR, one entry per CDR3 protein. The table lists around 160,000 distinct CDR3 sequences, about 45% of them singletons. The sample was sorted CD4+, CD8+, or CD8+CD57+ T cells (not recorded which) from PBMCs. The receptor set was obtained from a human donor with aplastic anemia. Each CDR3 is given with its conserved first and last residue. D genes are given only for firm matches. Size is stated for part of the rows, as once, few or many counts, or as a class when the clone is expanded.

V gene: TRBV24-1; J gene: TRBJ2-5; D gene: TRBD1; clone size: NA; CDR3 protein: CATSNQGAGETQYF; CDR3 DNA: TGTGCCACCAGTAATCAGGGGGCTGGGGAGACCCAGTACTTC
V gene: TRBV27; J gene: TRBJ1-6; D gene: TRBD1; clone size: many; CDR3 protein: CASSEQGNNSPLHF; CDR3 DNA: TGTGCCAGCAGTGAACAGGGGAATAATTCACCCCTCCACTTT
V gene: TRBV9; J gene: TRBJ2-2; D gene: NA; clone size: NA; CDR3 protein: CASSAATGELFF; CDR3 DNA: TGTGCCAGCAGCGCCGCCACCGGGGAGCTGTTTTTT
V gene: TRBV3-1; J gene: TRBJ2-7; D gene: NA; clone size: few; CDR3 protein: CASSQPIPRAGNEQYF; CDR3 DNA: TGTGCCAGCAGCCAGCCCATCCCGAGGGCTGGGAACGAGCAGTACTTC
V gene: TRBV29-1; J gene: TRBJ1-5; D gene: NA; clone size: many; CDR3 protein: CSVEVPGTGNQPQHF; CDR3 DNA: TGCAGCGTTGAAGTCCCCGGGACGGGTAATCAGCCCCAGCATTTT
V gene: TRBV18; J gene: TRBJ2-1; D gene: TRBD2; clone size: few; CDR3 protein: CASSPEVAGANEQFF; CDR3 DNA: TGTGCCAGCTCACCCGAGGTAGCGGGAGCCAATGAGCAGTTCTTC
V gene: TRBV4-2; J gene: TRBJ1-1; D gene: NA; clone size: NA; CDR3 protein: CASSHGPGNTEAFF; CDR3 DNA: TGTGCCAGCAGCCATGGACCAGGGAACACTGAAGCTTTCTTT
V gene: TRBV6-1; J gene: TRBJ2-1; D gene: NA; clone size: many; CDR3 protein: CASSDLSEQFF; CDR3 DNA: TGTGCCAGCAGTGATCTTAGTGAGCAGTTCTTC
V gene: TRBV20-1; J gene: TRBJ2-3; D gene: TRBD2; clone size: NA; CDR3 protein: CSARDLAGGGDTQYF; CDR3 DNA: TGCAGTGCTAGAGATTTAGCGGGAGGAGGAGATACGCAGTATTTT
V gene: TRBV5-4; J gene: TRBJ2-7; D gene: TRBD2; clone size: many; CDR3 protein: CASSYPGGTGEQYF; CDR3 DNA: TGTGCCAGCAGCTACCCGGGGGGGACCGGCGAGCAGTACTTC
V gene: TRBV5-5; J gene: TRBJ1-5; D gene: NA; clone size: few; CDR3 protein: CASSFHNSNQPQHF; CDR3 DNA: TGTGCCAGCAGCTTCCATAACAGCAATCAGCCCCAGCATTTT
V gene: TRBV10-3; J gene: TRBJ2-7; D gene: NA; clone size: NA; CDR3 protein: CAISEAAGSANEQYF; CDR3 DNA: TGTGCCATCAGTGAGGCGGCAGGGTCCGCCAACGAGCAGTACTTC
V gene: TRBV5-6; J gene: TRBJ2-7; D gene: TRBD1; clone size: NA; CDR3 protein: CASSPTDRSYEQYF; CDR3 DNA: TGTGCCAGCAGCCCCACGGACAGGTCCTACGAGCAGTACTTC
V gene: TRBV15; J gene: TRBJ2-2; D gene: NA; clone size: NA; CDR3 protein: CATGTGALSTGELFF; CDR3 DNA: TGTGCCACCGGTACTGGGGCGCTTAGCACCGGGGAGCTGTTTTTT
V gene: TRBV19; J gene: TRBJ2-4; D gene: NA; clone size: many; CDR3 protein: CASSSGTFQIQYF; CDR3 DNA: TGTGCCAGTAGTTCCGGGACGTTCCAGATTCAGTACTTC
V gene: TRBV20-1; J gene: TRBJ1-1; D gene: NA; clone size: many; CDR3 protein: CSAPDGNTEAFF; CDR3 DNA: TGCAGTGCCCCGGACGGGAACACTGAAGCTTTCTTT
V gene: TRBV9; J gene: TRBJ2-5; D gene: TRBD1; clone size: NA; CDR3 protein: CASSDQPSQGGTQYF; CDR3 DNA: TGTGCCAGCAGCGACCAACCTTCACAGGGGGGGACCCAGTACTTC